This T cell receptor beta chain was captured in a study of a mutant IDH1 vaccine in newly diagnosed glioma. This clone was detected a few times. The target antigen is unknown. TCRdb's copy holds only in-frame clones and misses some; the assay was immunoSEQ multiplex PCR. The sample comprises fewer than 35,000 clones, around 80% of which are singletons, and about 24% rests with the top ten. Germline loops: CDR1 MNHEY, CDR2 SMNVEV (reference sequence). The CDR3 consists of 15 residues. Trimming removed 5 bases at V and 0 bases at J, with 13 bases between. Specified time point: week 11, during vaccination. Each vaccine dose was 300 ug of mutant IDH1 20-mer peptide, with topical imiquimod.

This sequence joins TRBV27 and TRBJ1-1; no definite D call. The sequence was collected from a man aged 30 to 39 with glioma. Sequenced material: PBMCs, taken from a glioma patient whose treatment included an IDH1 peptide vaccine. CDR3 loop: CASSPLYGLNTEAFF. The DNA for the CDR3 is TGTGCCAGCAGTCCCCTGTATGGGTTGAACACTGAAGCTTTCTTT.